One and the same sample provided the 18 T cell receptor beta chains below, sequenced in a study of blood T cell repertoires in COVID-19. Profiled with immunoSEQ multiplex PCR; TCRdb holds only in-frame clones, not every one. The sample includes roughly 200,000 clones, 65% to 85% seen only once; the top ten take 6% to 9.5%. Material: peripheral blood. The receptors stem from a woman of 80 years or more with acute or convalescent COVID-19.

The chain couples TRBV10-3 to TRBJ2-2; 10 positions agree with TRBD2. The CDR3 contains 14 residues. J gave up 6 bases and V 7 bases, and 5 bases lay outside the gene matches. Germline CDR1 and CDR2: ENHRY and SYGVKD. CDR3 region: CAINQRGGPGELFF. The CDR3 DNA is TGTGCCATCAATCAGCGGGGGGGTCCCGGGGAGCTGTTTTTT.

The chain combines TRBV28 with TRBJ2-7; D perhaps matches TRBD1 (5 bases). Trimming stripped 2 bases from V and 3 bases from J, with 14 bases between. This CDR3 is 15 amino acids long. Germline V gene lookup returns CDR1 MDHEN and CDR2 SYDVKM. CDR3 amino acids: CASSLQSGKIYEQYF. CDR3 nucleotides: TGTGCCAGCAGTTTACAGTCAGGGAAGATCTACGAGCAGTACTTC.

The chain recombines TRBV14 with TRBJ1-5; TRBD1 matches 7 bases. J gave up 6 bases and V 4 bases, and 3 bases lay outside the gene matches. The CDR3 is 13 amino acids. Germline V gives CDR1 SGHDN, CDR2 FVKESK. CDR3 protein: CASSRTGAQPQHF. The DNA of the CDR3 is TGTGCCAGCAGCCGAACAGGGGCTCAGCCCCAGCATTTT.

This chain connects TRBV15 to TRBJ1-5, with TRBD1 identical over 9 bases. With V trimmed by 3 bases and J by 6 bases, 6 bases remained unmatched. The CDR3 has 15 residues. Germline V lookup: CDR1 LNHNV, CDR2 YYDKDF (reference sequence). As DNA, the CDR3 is TGTGCCACCAGCAGTAAACAGGGGGCAATTCAGCCCCAGCATTTT. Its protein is CATSSKQGAIQPQHF.

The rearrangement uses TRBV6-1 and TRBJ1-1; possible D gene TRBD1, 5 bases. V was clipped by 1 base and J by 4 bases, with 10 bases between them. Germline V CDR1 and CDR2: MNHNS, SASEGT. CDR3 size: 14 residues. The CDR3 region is CASSEGGGFTEAFF. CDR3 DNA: TGTGCCAGCAGTGAAGGGGGGGGATTCACTGAAGCTTTCTTT.

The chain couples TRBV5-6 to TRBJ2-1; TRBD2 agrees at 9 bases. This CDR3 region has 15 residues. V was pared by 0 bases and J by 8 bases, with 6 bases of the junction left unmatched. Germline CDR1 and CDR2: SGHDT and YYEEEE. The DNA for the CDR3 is TGTGCCAGCAGCTTGGGCGGGGGGGCTATCCATGAGCAGTTCTTC. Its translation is CASSLGGGAIHEQFF.

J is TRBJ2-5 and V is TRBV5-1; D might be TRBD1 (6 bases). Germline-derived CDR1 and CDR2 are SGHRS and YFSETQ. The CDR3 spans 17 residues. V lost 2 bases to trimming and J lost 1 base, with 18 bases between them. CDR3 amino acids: CASSLGTTGTPQETQYF. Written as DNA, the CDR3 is TGCGCCAGCAGCTTAGGCACTACAGGGACCCCCCAAGAGACCCAGTACTTC.

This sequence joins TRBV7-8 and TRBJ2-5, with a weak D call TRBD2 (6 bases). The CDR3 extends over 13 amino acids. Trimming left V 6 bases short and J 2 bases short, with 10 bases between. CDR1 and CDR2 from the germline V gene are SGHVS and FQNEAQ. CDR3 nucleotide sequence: TGTGCCAGCAGTTGGGGGGAACAAGAGACCCAGTACTTC. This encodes CASSWGEQETQYF.

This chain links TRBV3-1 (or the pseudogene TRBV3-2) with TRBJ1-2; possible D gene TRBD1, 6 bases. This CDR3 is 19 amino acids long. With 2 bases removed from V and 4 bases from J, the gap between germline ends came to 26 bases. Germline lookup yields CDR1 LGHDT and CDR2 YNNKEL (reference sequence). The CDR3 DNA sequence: TGTGCCAGCAGCCAACTCCGTCGGCGACAGGTCGGCGTAGTCTATGGCTACACCTTC. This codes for CASSQLRRRQVGVVYGYTF.

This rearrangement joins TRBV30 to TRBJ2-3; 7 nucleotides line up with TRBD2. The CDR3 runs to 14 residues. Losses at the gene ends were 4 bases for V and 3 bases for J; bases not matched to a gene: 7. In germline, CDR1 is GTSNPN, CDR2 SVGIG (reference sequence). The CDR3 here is CAWNRDYLTDTQYF. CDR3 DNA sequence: TGTGCCTGGAACCGGGACTACCTAACAGATACGCAGTATTTT.

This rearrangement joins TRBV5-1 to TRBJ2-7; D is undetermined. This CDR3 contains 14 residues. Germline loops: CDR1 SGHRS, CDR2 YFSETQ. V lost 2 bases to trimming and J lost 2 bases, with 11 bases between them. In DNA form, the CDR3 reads TGCGCCAGCAGCTTCGTAACATCAACCTACGAGCAGTACTTC. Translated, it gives CASSFVTSTYEQYF.

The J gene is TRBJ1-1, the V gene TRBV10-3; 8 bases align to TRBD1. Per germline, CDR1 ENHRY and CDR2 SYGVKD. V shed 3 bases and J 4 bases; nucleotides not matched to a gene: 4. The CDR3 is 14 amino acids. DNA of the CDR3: TGTGCCATCAGTGACGGACAGGGCTTCACTGAAGCTTTCTTT. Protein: CAISDGQGFTEAFF.

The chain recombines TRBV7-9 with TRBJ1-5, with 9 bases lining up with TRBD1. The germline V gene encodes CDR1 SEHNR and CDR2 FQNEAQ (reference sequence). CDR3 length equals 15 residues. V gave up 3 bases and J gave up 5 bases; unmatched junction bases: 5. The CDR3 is CASSLTGGPDQPQHF. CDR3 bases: TGTGCCAGCAGCTTGACAGGGGGACCCGATCAGCCCCAGCATTTT. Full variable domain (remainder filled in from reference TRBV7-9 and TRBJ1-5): DTGVSQNPRHKITKRGQNVTFRCDPISEHNRLYWYRQTLGQGPEFLTYFQNEAQLEKSRLLSDRFSAERPKGSFSTLEIQRTEQGDSAMYLCASSLTGGPDQPQHFGDGTRLSIL.

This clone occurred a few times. The CDR3 protein is CASSRDIATNEKLFF. The CDR3 DNA is TGTGCCAGCAGTAGGGACATTGCAACTAATGAAAAACTGTTTTTT. The chain links TRBV6-5 to TRBJ1-4; perhaps TRBD1 as D (6 bases). The CDR3 spans 15 residues. V was trimmed by 5 bases and J by 0 bases, leaving 10 bases between them. Germline V CDR1 and CDR2: MNHEY, SVGAGI.

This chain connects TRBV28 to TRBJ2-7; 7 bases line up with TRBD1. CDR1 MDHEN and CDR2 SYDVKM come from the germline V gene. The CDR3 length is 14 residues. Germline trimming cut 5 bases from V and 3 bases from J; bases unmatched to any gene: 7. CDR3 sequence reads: CASSIRQGHYEQYF. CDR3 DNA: TGTGCCAGCAGTATTCGACAGGGACACTACGAGCAGTACTTC.

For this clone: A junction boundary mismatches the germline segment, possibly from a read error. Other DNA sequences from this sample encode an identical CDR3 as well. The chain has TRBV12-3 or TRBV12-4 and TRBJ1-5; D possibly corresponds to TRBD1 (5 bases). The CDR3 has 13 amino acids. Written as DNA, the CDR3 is TGTGCCAGCAGCTTAGAAGGGGATCAGCCCCAGCATTTT. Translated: CASSLEGDQPQHF.

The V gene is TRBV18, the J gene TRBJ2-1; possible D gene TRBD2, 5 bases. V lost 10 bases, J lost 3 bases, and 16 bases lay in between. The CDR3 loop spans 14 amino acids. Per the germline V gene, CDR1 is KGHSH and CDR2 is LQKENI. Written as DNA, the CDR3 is TGTGCCACCAAGGGAACCGGGATCTACAATGAGCAGTTCTTC. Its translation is CATKGTGIYNEQFF. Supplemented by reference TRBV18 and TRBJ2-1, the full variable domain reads NAGVMQNPRHLVRRRGQEARLRCSPMKGHSHVYWYRQLPEEGLKFMVYLQKENIIDESGMPKERFSAEFPKEGPSILRIQQVVRGDSAAYFCATKGTGIYNEQFFGPGTRLTVL.

For the CDR3, the DNA is TGTGCCAGCAGCCCTTCCTGGCGGGGCTCTGGAAACACCATATATTTT. Amino acids: CASSPSWRGSGNTIYF. The chain couples TRBV3-1 (or the pseudogene TRBV3-2) to TRBJ1-3; D is ambiguous. V was shortened by 4 bases and J by 0 bases, with 13 bases between the two germline ends. CDR3 length: 16 residues. The germline gives CDR1 LGHDT, CDR2 YNNKEL (reference sequence).